Listed below are T cell receptor beta chains from one sample, sequenced in a study of blood T cell repertoires in COVID-19. Method: immunoSEQ multiplex PCR; TCRdb's copy keeps in-frame clones and lacks some. The table includes around 160,000 clones, about 85% detected once. The sample taken for sequencing was peripheral blood. These receptors were collected from a human donor in a cohort sampled during active COVID-19. CDR3s include the opening cysteine and the closing phenylalanine or tryptophan. The order of the fields is CDR3 length, J gene, D gene, V gene, clone size, CDR3 DNA, CDR3 protein. A D gene is named only where the DNA matches it firmly. Rows may omit the clone size; those that give it use once, few, many or a size class.

13,TRBJ1-4,TRBD1,TRBV5-4,once,TGTGCCAGCAGCTCTAGGACAGGGTTGGAGGTGTTTTTT,CASSSRTGLEVFF
13,TRBJ1-5,.,TRBV27,.,TGTGCCAGCAGCTTTGCGGGGGTTCAGCCCCAGCATTTT,CASSFAGVQPQHF
16,TRBJ1-6,.,TRBV7-2,.,TGTGCCAGCAGCCCCCAGGGACAACTCTATAATTCACCCCTCCACTTT,CASSPQGQLYNSPLHF
15,TRBJ1-1,TRBD1,TRBV7-6,.,TGTGCCAGCAGCCGAACCAGGGGGGAGAACACTGAAGCTTTCTTT,CASSRTRGENTEAFF
17,TRBJ1-2,TRBD1,TRBV5-4,.,TGTGCCAGCAGGGACCCGGACAGGGGACCCACTTACTATGGCTACACCTTC,CASRDPDRGPTYYGYTF
12,TRBJ1-2,TRBD1,TRBV6-5,.,TGTGCCAGCAGTCGGACAGGTTATGGCTACACCTTC,CASSRTGYGYTF
21,TRBJ2-5,.,TRBV4-3,few,TGCGCCAGCAGCCAACTTTTCCTCACGGGACATACCACACTAAGGGGAGAGACCCAGTACTTC,CASSQLFLTGHTTLRGETQYF
15,TRBJ1-5,TRBD1,TRBV7-2,.,TGTGCCAGCAGCTTTTCAGGGGGCATCAATCAGCCCCAGCATTTT,CASSFSGGINQPQHF
12,TRBJ2-7,.,TRBV7-9,.,TGTGCCAGCAGCCGAGGAGCTTACGAGCAGTACTTC,CASSRGAYEQYF
13,TRBJ2-5,.,TRBV2,.,TGTGCCAGCAGTGAGTGGGGGCGGGAGACCCAGTACTTC,CASSEWGRETQYF
13,TRBJ1-2,.,TRBV11-3,.,TGTGCCAGCAGCTTACAGGGGTTGCATGGCTACACCTTC,CASSLQGLHGYTF
13,TRBJ1-2,.,TRBV25-1,.,TGTGCCAGCAGTGAGCCAGGGTACTATGGCTACACCTTC,CASSEPGYYGYTF
14,TRBJ1-5,.,TRBV28,.,TGTGCCAGCAGTTTGACAGATAGCAATCAGCCCCAGCATTTT,CASSLTDSNQPQHF
15,TRBJ2-2,TRBD1,TRBV30,.,TGTGCCTGGAGTGCGGACAGGGTGGATGCCGGGGAGCTGTTTTTT,CAWSADRVDAGELFF
13,TRBJ1-4,.,TRBV12-3/TRBV12-4,.,TGTGCCAGCAGTTTATCAATGAATGAAAAACTGTTTTTT,CASSLSMNEKLFF
15,TRBJ1-1,TRBD1,TRBV6-5,.,TGTGCCAGCAGTTACGGGACAGGCCTTGGGACTGAAGCTTTCTTT,CASSYGTGLGTEAFF
12,TRBJ1-1,TRBD1,TRBV29-1,.,TGCAGCTCTCAGGGGGTCGGCACTGAAGCTTTCTTT,CSSQGVGTEAFF
15,TRBJ1-3,TRBD1,TRBV5-1,.,TGCGCCAGCACACGGACAGGGTCGGCTGGAAACACCATATATTTT,CASTRTGSAGNTIYF
12,TRBJ1-1,.,TRBV13,.,TGTGCCAGCAGCTTACGCGGGGGCCGAGCTTTCTTT,CASSLRGGRAFF
15,TRBJ2-3,TRBD1,TRBV5-4,.,TGTGCCAGCAGCCTCGGGACAGCCGAACGGGATACGCAGTATTTT,CASSLGTAERDTQYF
13,TRBJ2-7,.,TRBV6-5,once,TGTGCCAGCCGGGGGGCAGGATCCTACGAGCAGTACTTC,CASRGAGSYEQYF
13,TRBJ1-2,TRBD1,TRBV30,.,TGTGCCCAAAATTGGCGGGACAGTCGTGGCTACACCTTC,CAQNWRDSRGYTF
15,TRBJ2-5,TRBD2,TRBV5-4,.,TGTGCCAGCAGCCGCACACTAGCGGGGGAAGAGACCCAGTACTTC,CASSRTLAGEETQYF
17,TRBJ2-1,TRBD2,TRBV2,.,TGTGCCAGCAGTGGGGCCCTCGGACTAGCGGGGGAGACTGAGCAGTTCTTC,CASSGALGLAGETEQFF
14,TRBJ1-2,TRBD1,TRBV19,.,TGTGCCAGTAATTTTGCGGGACAGGACTATGGCTACACCTTC,CASNFAGQDYGYTF
14,TRBJ2-3,.,TRBV11-2,.,TGTGCCAGCAGCTTAGATCGGGGGAGGGATACGCAGTATTTT,CASSLDRGRDTQYF
13,TRBJ2-7,.,TRBV13,.,TGTGCCAGCAGCTTGACAGTAAGCTACGAGCAGTACTTC,CASSLTVSYEQYF
15,TRBJ1-4,TRBD1,TRBV28,few,TGTGCCAGCAGTACCAGACAGGGTGAGAATGAAAAACTGTTTTTT,CASSTRQGENEKLFF
15,TRBJ2-5,TRBD2,TRBV5-1,.,TGCGCCAGCAGCTTAGGACTAGCGGGGACAGAGACCCAGTACTTC,CASSLGLAGTETQYF
15,TRBJ2-5,TRBD2,TRBV19,once,TGTGCCAGTAGTCCGGCGTCGGGGGGGCAGGAGACCCAGTACTTC,CASSPASGGQETQYF
16,TRBJ2-1,.,TRBV5-4,.,TGTGCCAGCAGCTTGGCTGGACTTAGCTCCTACAATGAGCAGTTCTTC,CASSLAGLSSYNEQFF
16,TRBJ1-2,TRBD1,TRBV10-3,.,TGTGCCATCAGCTCCGGGACAGGGGGGGCCAACTATGGCTACACCTTC,CAISSGTGGANYGYTF
16,TRBJ1-3,.,TRBV28,.,TGTGCCAGCAGTTTCCCCACGACAGTCTCTGGAAACACCATATATTTT,CASSFPTTVSGNTIYF
13,TRBJ1-2,TRBD1,TRBV5-6,.,TGTGCCAGCAGCTTTCAGGGGGCCTTTGGCTACACCTTC,CASSFQGAFGYTF
11,TRBJ1-1,TRBD1,TRBV10-3,.,TGTGCCATCTCCACGGACAGGGAAGCTTTCTTT,CAISTDREAFF
16,TRBJ1-2,TRBD1,TRBV10-3,.,TGTGCCATCAGTTCACGAAGGACAGGGACGGGGTATGGCTACACCTTC,CAISSRRTGTGYGYTF
12,TRBJ1-3,.,TRBV2,.,TGTGCCAGCAGTGACTGGGGAGACACCATATATTTT,CASSDWGDTIYF